This is a list of T cell receptor beta chains from one sample in a study of T-cell memory formation after mild COVID-19. MiXCR, run by TCRdb on the 5' RACE reads, gives a single entry per CDR3 protein. The table lists about 400,000 distinct CDR3 sequences, roughly 15% of them singletons. The sample was PBMCs or a T cell subset sorted from them (not recorded which). Receptors were obtained from a man younger than 35 who had mild COVID-19 (a few samples of this study predate the infection). Cell type and time point are not known. CDR3s include the opening cysteine and the closing phenylalanine or tryptophan. D genes are given only for firm matches. The listing skips clone size in some rows; elsewhere it reads once, few, many or a size class.

D gene	CDR3 length	clone size	V gene	J gene	CDR3 protein	CDR3 DNA
-	13	many	TRBV4-2	TRBJ1-1	CASSQEADTEAFF	TGTGCCAGCAGCCAAGAGGCGGACACTGAAGCTTTCTTT
-	13	-	TRBV30	TRBJ2-3	CAWSVPGRGTQYF	TGTGCCTGGAGTGTACCCGGAAGAGGTACGCAGTATTTT
-	15	few	TRBV12-3/TRBV12-4	TRBJ1-4	CASSLNGGMGEKLFF	TGTGCCAGCAGTTTAAACGGGGGCATGGGAGAAAAACTGTTTTTT
TRBD2	11	-	TRBV6-6	TRBJ2-1	CASSYRGLAFF	TGTGCCAGCAGTTACCGGGGACTAGCTTTCTTC
TRBD1	16	-	TRBV18	TRBJ1-1	CASSPRTGDMNTEAFF	TGTGCCAGCTCCCCAAGGACAGGAGACATGAACACTGAAGCTTTCTTT
-	16	-	TRBV7-2	TRBJ2-3	CASSLVGGPFADTQYF	TGTGCCAGCAGCTTGGTGGGGGGGCCGTTCGCAGATACGCAGTATTTT
-	11	many	TRBV28	TRBJ2-1	CASNRADEQFF	TGTGCCAGCAACAGGGCCGATGAGCAGTTCTTC
-	14	few	TRBV29-1	TRBJ2-1	CSGETVSSYNEQFF	TGCAGCGGTGAGACCGTTAGCTCCTACAATGAGCAGTTCTTC
-	10	few	TRBV9	TRBJ2-5	CANRQETQYF	TGTGCCAACAGACAAGAGACCCAGTACTTC
-	16	few	TRBV7-9	TRBJ2-7	CASSSFTGPTNYEQYF	TGTGCCAGCAGCAGCTTTACGGGACCAACCAATTACGAGCAGTACTTC
-	14	-	TRBV4-1	TRBJ2-3	CASSQGRILDTQYF	TGCGCCAGCAGCCAGGGCAGGATATTAGATACGCAGTATTTT
-	12	few	TRBV5-1	TRBJ2-5	CASSLSFETQYF	TGCGCCAGCAGCTTGAGTTTCGAGACCCAGTACTTC
-	11	-	TRBV29-1	TRBJ1-2	CSVEEDYGYTF	TGCAGCGTTGAGGAGGACTATGGCTACACCTTC
TRBD1	12	few	TRBV5-6	TRBJ2-1	CASSLGGTERIF	TGTGCCAGCAGCTTGGGGGGGACAGAGCGAATCTTC
TRBD1	16	few	TRBV4-1	TRBJ2-7	CASSPLSTGSPYEQYF	TGCGCCAGCAGCCCCCTCTCGACAGGGAGTCCCTACGAGCAGTACTTC
-	14	few	TRBV20-1	TRBJ1-1	CSARRGADREEAFF	TGCAGTGCAAGACGGGGAGCCGACCGTGAGGAAGCTTTCTTT
-	12	many	TRBV7-9	TRBJ1-5	CASSLGRQPQHF	TGTGCCAGCAGTTTGGGCCGGCAGCCCCAGCATTTT
-	13	once	TRBV15	TRBJ2-1	CATSRDKSAEQFF	TGTGCCACCAGCAGAGATAAGAGCGCTGAGCAGTTCTTC
TRBD1	13	-	TRBV11-3	TRBJ1-4	CARGETGVEKLFF	TGTGCCCGGGGTGAGACAGGGGTTGAAAAACTGTTTTTT
-	14	many	TRBV5-1	TRBJ2-1	CASSLVQSYNEQFF	TGCGCCAGCAGCTTGGTGCAGAGCTACAATGAGCAGTTCTTC
-	14	few	TRBV7-8	TRBJ2-1	CASSFFETRNEQFF	TGTGCCAGCAGCTTCTTCGAGACCAGGAATGAGCAGTTCTTC
-	15	few	TRBV12-3/TRBV12-4	TRBJ2-1	CASSPTRISYNEQFF	TGTGCCAGCAGCCCGACGAGGATATCCTACAATGAGCAGTTCTTC
TRBD2	17	-	TRBV4-1	TRBJ2-2	CASSQTRLAVNTGELFF	TGCGCCAGCAGCCAAACACGACTAGCGGTGAACACCGGGGAGCTGTTTTTT
-	14	few	TRBV15	TRBJ2-7	CATSNPGRGYEQYF	TGTGCCACCAGCAATCCGGGACGGGGCTACGAGCAGTACTTC